The T cell receptor beta chain described here comes from a study of response to subunit inactivated influenza vaccine (dated by TCRdb to about 2018). Notes on the research overall: The study used deep quantitative T cell receptor repertoire profiling to track responses to a trivalent subunit inactivated influenza vaccine. On the study overall, not on this receptor specifically: The authors suggested that each seasonal influenza vaccination may recruit only a limited number of new T cells.

CDR1 and CDR2 (WSHSY, SAAADI) derive from the germline V gene. The CDR3, from cysteine to phenylalanine, totals 15 residues. Only the CDR3 part of the read is kept: 45 bases, read in frame from the first base. V gives up 8 bases and J gives up 8 bases, and the segment between their germline ends measures 24 bases. The protocol used for the library was RT-PCR. The listed sequencing device is Illumina HiSeq 2500. TCRdb reprocessing: public reads trimmed at Q25 with fastp, clones called with MiXCR, in-frame beta chains kept. Each CDR3 protein appears once, grouped with its most common genes and DNA. The sample table contains around 250,000 distinct CDR3 sequences; only one count was recorded for more than 9% of them. Jointly, the top ten make up over 6.5% of the sample. As regards this clonotype: The antigen it recognizes is unknown. No clone much larger than this one lies a single base away; base qualities are absent.

The source of this sequence is a man aged 45 to 65 who received an inactivated influenza vaccine. Donor details come from another sample of the same person, matched by shared clones. Material: non-naive T cells sorted from PBMCs, obtained 14 to 15 days before vaccination. This specimen's cell subset or site label, per the study, means: memory T cell fraction. The chain uses TRBV10-2 and TRBJ1-2, with TRBD1 as a weak D call on 6 bases. The DNA sequence follows: TGCGCCAGCTTCGAGGGGGAAACGCCCCTTTTGGGCTACACCTTC. This sequence encodes CASFEGETPLLGYTF.